Below are 30 T cell receptor beta chains sequenced from a single sample in a study of T cell responses to AZD1222 COVID-19 vaccine. Some clones are missing from TCRdb's copy, which holds only in-frame ones; the method was immunoSEQ multiplex PCR. The data hold about 50,000 clones, with 80% observed a single time. The sequencing used peripheral blood, collected 28 days after the second AZD1222 dose. These receptors all stem from an adult who received the AZD1222 COVID-19 vaccine.

This rearrangement joins TRBV4-1 to TRBJ2-1; D is perhaps TRBD2 (5 bases). The CDR3 extends over 15 amino acids. With 0 bases removed from V and 6 bases from J, the gap between germline ends came to 12 bases. Germline V gene lookup returns CDR1 MGHRA and CDR2 YSYEKL. CDR3 nucleotide sequence: TGCGCCAGCAGCCAAGAGGGAGTCCGGGCCAATGAGCAGTTCTTC. It translates to CASSQEGVRANEQFF.

This clone was picked up a small number of times. This chain uses TRBV3-1 (or the pseudogene TRBV3-2) with TRBJ2-1; no firm D call. The V gene's germline CDR1 is LGHDT and CDR2 YNNKEL (reference sequence). Trimming took off 1 base at V and 9 bases at J, with 16 bases between the two ends. CDR3 length: 15 amino acids. In DNA form, the CDR3 reads TGTGCCAGCAGCCAAGTAATTGCTGGTTGGGGTGAGCAGTTCTTC. It translates to CASSQVIAGWGEQFF.

The chain couples TRBV7-6 to TRBJ2-2; TRBD1 is a possible D gene (5 bases). The CDR3 has 15 residues. Looked up from germline, CDR1 is SGHVS and CDR2 is FNYEAQ. Trimming shortened V by 5 bases and J by 1 base, and 11 bases separated the two germline ends. The CDR3 DNA sequence: TGTGCCAGCAGCCCCCTGCAGGGGAACACCGGGGAGCTGTTTTTT. It encodes CASSPLQGNTGELFF. Together with reference TRBV7-6 and TRBJ2-2, the CDR3 gives the full variable domain: GAGVSQSPRYKVTKRGQDVALRCDPISGHVSLYWYRQALGQGPEFLTYFNYEAQQDKSGLPNDRFSAERPEGSISTLTIQRTEQRDSAMYRCASSPLQGNTGELFFGEGSRLTVL.

As DNA, the CDR3 is TGTGCCAGCAGTGATAGGACTAGCGGGAACGCGGCAGATACGCAGTATTTT. The encoded protein is CASSDRTSGNAADTQYF. The chain carries TRBV6-1 and TRBJ2-3; the match to TRBD2 covers 12 bases. Trimming cost V 3 bases and J 4 bases; bases outside gene matches: 8. Germline values: CDR1 MNHNS, CDR2 SASEGT. The CDR3 extends over 17 amino acids.

The V call is TRBV19, the J call TRBJ1-5; 8 bases are a match to TRBD1. The V gene's germline CDR1 is LNHDA and CDR2 SQIVND (reference sequence). This CDR3 has 14 residues. V lost 8 bases, J lost 6 bases, and 9 bases stayed unmatched. The CDR3 reads CASSQGAAGQPQHF. In nucleotides, the CDR3 is TGTGCCAGTTCCCAGGGGGCGGCGGGTCAGCCCCAGCATTTT.

This chain uses TRBV28 with TRBJ1-4; TRBD1 matches at 8 bases. From germline, CDR1 is MDHEN and CDR2 SYDVKM. V was pared by 6 bases and J by 4 bases, with 4 bases of the junction left unmatched. This CDR3 is built from 14 residues. DNA for the CDR3: TGTGCCAGCAGGGCAGGGGGCTTTAATGAAAAACTGTTTTTT. This sequence encodes CASRAGGFNEKLFF.

The chain joins TRBV2 to TRBJ2-1; D remains unclear. Trimming took off 5 bases at V and 2 bases at J, with 10 bases between the two ends. The length of the CDR3 is 14 residues. The germline gives CDR1 SNHLY, CDR2 FYNNEI. The CDR3 DNA reads TGTGCCAGCAGTCCTACGTCGACCTACAATGAGCAGTTCTTC. It codes for CASSPTSTYNEQFF.

The chain carries TRBV6-5 and TRBJ1-4; a weak D match, TRBD1 (5 bases). The CDR3 has 15 amino acids. Trimming cost V 6 bases and J 0 bases, with 11 bases left between them. Per the germline V gene, CDR1 is MNHEY and CDR2 is SVGAGI. The CDR3 DNA is TGTGCCAGCAGCCAAATCAGGGCAACTAATGAAAAACTGTTTTTT. It specifies CASSQIRATNEKLFF.

The genes are TRBV6-5 and TRBJ2-2; D gene unclear. Germline-derived CDR1 and CDR2 are MNHEY and SVGAGI. V lost 7 bases and J 1 base, leaving 4 bases between the germline ends. CDR3 size: 12 residues. CDR3: CASTENTGELFF. In DNA form, the CDR3 reads TGTGCCAGCACCGAGAACACCGGGGAGCTGTTTTTT.

This clone was seen a few times. The V gene is TRBV7-7, the J gene TRBJ1-6; no firm D call. The germline V gene has CDR1 SSHAT and CDR2 FNYEAQ (reference sequence). V lost 4 bases and J 4 bases, leaving 26 bases between the germline ends. CDR3 length: 20 amino acids. Here the CDR3 reads CASSSRGSVGPPEYNSPLHF. The CDR3 region has the DNA TGTGCCAGCAGCTCCCGAGGGTCGGTAGGACCCCCGGAATATAATTCACCCCTCCACTTT.

V gene TRBV18 combines with J gene TRBJ1-2, with D tentatively TRBD1 (5 bases). V shed 0 bases and J shed 2 bases, with 13 bases lying between them. The length of the CDR3 is 16 residues. Germline V gene lookup returns CDR1 KGHSH and CDR2 LQKENI. CDR3 nucleotide sequence: TGTGCCAGCTCACCACCGAGCCGGGGCGCGAACTATGGCTACACCTTC. The encoded protein is CASSPPSRGANYGYTF.

The chain links TRBV23-1 to TRBJ1-1; 7 bases map to TRBD1. TRBV23-1 is assigned to the ORF class and has an uncertain function. J gave up 1 base and V 8 bases, and 7 bases lay outside the gene matches. The CDR3 sequence is 14 residues long. DNA for the CDR3: TGCGCCAGCGGGAGGGACAGCCGGAACACTGAAGCTTTCTTT. Residues: CASGRDSRNTEAFF.

With respect to this clone: The junction departs from the called germline gene at one end, perhaps through a read error. This chain uses TRBV7-7 with TRBJ2-1, with 7 bases identical to TRBD2. The CDR3 extends over 14 amino acids. Germline V gives CDR1 SSHAT, CDR2 FNYEAQ (reference sequence). Here the CDR3 reads CASSLNSGSNEQFF. CDR3 DNA sequence: TGTGCTAGCAGCTTAAATAGCGGGTCCAATGAGCAGTTCTTC.

The rearrangement uses TRBV25-1 and TRBJ2-7; 8 bases match TRBD1. J was trimmed by 1 base and V by 6 bases; bases with no gene match: 2. CDR1 and CDR2 from the germline V gene are MGHDK and SYGVNS. This CDR3 spans 13 amino acids. The CDR3 sequence: CASSRGRSYEQYF. DNA of the CDR3: TGTGCCAGCAGCAGGGGGCGTTCCTACGAGCAGTACTTC.

The chain combines TRBV7-9 with TRBJ2-3; D is possibly TRBD1 or TRBD2 (6 bases each). Deletions cut 0 bases from V and 4 bases from J, with 11 bases between. CDR1 and CDR2 (germline): SEHNR, FQNEAQ (reference sequence). The length of the CDR3 is 15 residues. The CDR3 nucleotides read TGTGCCAGCAGCTTAGCGACGGGGGCAGCAGATACGCAGTATTTT. Translation gives CASSLATGAADTQYF.

The V call is TRBV19, the J call TRBJ1-5; 12 bases match TRBD1. CDR3 size: 17 residues. V shed 5 bases and J 1 base; nucleotides not matched to a gene: 6. CDR1 is LNHDA, CDR2 SQIVND, per germline (reference sequence). CDR3 sequence reads: CASSSGQGARSNQPQHF. The CDR3 nucleotides are TGTGCCAGTAGTTCGGGACAGGGGGCGCGGAGCAATCAGCCCCAGCATTTT. The entire variable domain, with the rest obtained from reference TRBV19 and TRBJ1-5, is as follows: DGGITQSPKYLFRKEGQNVTLSCEQNLNHDAMYWYRQDPGQGLRLIYYSQIVNDFQKGDIAEGYSVSREKKESFPLTVTSAQKNPTAFYLCASSSGQGARSNQPQHFGDGTRLSIL.

This clone was seen a single time. This chain connects TRBV13 to TRBJ2-3; D not resolved. The CDR3 spans 17 residues. CDR1 and CDR2 from the germline V gene are PRHDT and FYEKMQ (reference sequence). V lost 3 bases to trimming and J lost 0 bases, with 16 bases between them. CDR3 nucleotide sequence: TGTGCCAGCAGCTTTCTCGAACTAATCAATAGCACAGATACGCAGTATTTT. It is translated as CASSFLELINSTDTQYF.

The V gene is TRBV29-1, the J gene TRBJ1-1, with D possibly matching TRBD1 (5 bases). Germline V gives CDR1 SQVTM, CDR2 ANQGSEA. With 6 bases removed from V and 4 bases from J, the gap between germline ends came to 12 bases. The CDR3 loop spans 12 amino acids. CDR3 coding DNA: TGCAGCGTGTCGGGGGGGGGCACTGAAGCTTTCTTT. The encoded protein is CSVSGGGTEAFF.

The V gene is TRBV5-1, the J gene TRBJ2-1; D not certain. CDR3 length equals 15 residues. Trimming took off 0 bases at V and 9 bases at J, with 16 bases between the two ends. From germline, CDR1 is SGHRS and CDR2 YFSETQ. The CDR3 loop reads CASSLASTPGGEQFF. CDR3 in DNA: TGCGCCAGCAGCTTGGCCAGTACTCCGGGCGGTGAGCAGTTCTTC.

V and J are TRBV2 and TRBJ1-5; possibly TRBD1 for D (5 bases). The CDR3 runs 13 residues. CDR1 and CDR2 from the germline V gene are SNHLY and FYNNEI. Trimming shortened V by 7 bases and J by 3 bases, and 10 bases separated the two germline ends. CDR3 residues: CASTEGPNQPQHF. For the CDR3, the DNA is TGTGCCAGCACGGAGGGGCCCAATCAGCCCCAGCATTTT.

The chain links TRBV28 to TRBJ1-3, with D maybe TRBD1 (5 bases). Looked up from germline, CDR1 is MDHEN and CDR2 is SYDVKM. Trimming removed 6 bases at V and 0 bases at J, with 9 bases between. This CDR3 region has 14 residues. This CDR3 reads CASRDTNSGNTIYF. The CDR3 region has the DNA TGTGCCAGCAGGGACACAAACTCTGGAAACACCATATATTTT. Based on the CDR3 plus reference TRBV28 and TRBJ1-3, the full variable domain is DVKVTQSSRYLVKRTGEKVFLECVQDMDHENMFWYRQDPGLGLRLIYFSYDVKMKEKGDIPEGYSVSREKKERFSLILESASTNQTSMYLCASRDTNSGNTIYFGEGSWLTVV.

This chain uses TRBV6-4 with TRBJ1-6; D remains unclear. Trimming shortened V by 9 bases and J by 10 bases, and 13 bases separated the two germline ends. The CDR3 has 12 residues. Germline V CDR1 and CDR2: MRHNA, SNTAGT. CDR3: CASHLLESPLHF. The CDR3 DNA is TGTGCCAGTCATCTACTCGAGTCACCCCTCCACTTT.

This clone was found once. Its ends do not fully match the called genes, so a read error is possible. The chain employs TRBV5-8 and TRBJ2-2; D not certain. CDR1 and CDR2 from the germline V gene are SGHTS and YDEGEE. The CDR3 has 14 amino acids. The CDR3 protein is CASTLKGNTGELFF. Here the CDR3 DNA reads TGTGCCAGCACCTTGAAAGGGAACACCGGGGAGCTGTTTTTT.

The chain employs TRBV5-1 and TRBJ2-5, with 12 bases lining up with TRBD1. The CDR3 extends over 17 amino acids. The germline V gene encodes CDR1 SGHRS and CDR2 YFSETQ. Germline trimming cut 2 bases from V and 3 bases from J; bases unmatched to any gene: 8. The CDR3 protein is CASSFGTGTGGEETQYF. The CDR3 nucleotides are TGCGCCAGCAGCTTCGGAACCGGGACAGGGGGCGAAGAGACCCAGTACTTC.

The gene calls are TRBV7-2 and TRBJ2-5; D not certain. This CDR3 comprises 13 residues. Germline assignment: CDR1 SGHTA and CDR2 FQGNSA. Deletions cut 2 bases from V and 0 bases from J, with 4 bases between. The CDR3 coding sequence is TGTGCCAGCAGCTTACGCTACCAAGAGACCCAGTACTTC. The encoded protein is CASSLRYQETQYF.

CDR3 loop: CASGIGGYEQYV. The CDR3 DNA reads as TGTGCTAGTGGCATTGGAGGGTACGAGCAGTACGTC. This chain connects TRBV12-5 to TRBJ2-7; D possibly corresponds to TRBD2 (6 bases). This CDR3 contains 12 residues. CDR1 and CDR2 from the germline V gene are LGHNT and FRNRAP. V was clipped by 6 bases and J by 4 bases, with 10 bases between them.

This rearrangement joins TRBV2 to TRBJ2-7, with D perhaps assigned TRBD1 or TRBD2 (5 bases each). Between the trimmed V and J ends, which lost 6 bases and 6 bases, there was a span of 6 bases. This CDR3 contains 10 residues. CDR1 and CDR2 (germline): SNHLY, FYNNEI. Here the CDR3 DNA reads TGTGCCAGCAGGAGGGGCGAGCAGTACTTC. It is translated as CASRRGEQYF.

This clone occurred once. V is TRBV27 and J is TRBJ1-1; D gene uncertain. V was shortened by 8 bases and J by 1 base, with 11 bases between the two germline ends. The germline V gene encodes CDR1 MNHEY and CDR2 SMNVEV (reference sequence). The CDR3 extends over 13 amino acids. CDR3 sequence (DNA): TGTGCCAGCCGCGCGGGCTCGAACACTGAAGCTTTCTTT. This codes for CASRAGSNTEAFF.

V usage is TRBV6-5 and J usage is TRBJ1-1, with D unclear. Germline V gene data show CDR1 as MNHEY and CDR2 as SVGAGI. The germline V and J ends were trimmed by 6 bases and 11 bases, with 22 bases remaining between them. This CDR3 comprises 14 residues. CDR3 amino acids: CASRKDSGSPPAFF. The CDR3 DNA sequence: TGTGCCAGCAGAAAGGACTCGGGGTCCCCTCCCGCTTTCTTT.

The chain joins TRBV7-2 to TRBJ2-4; D is undetermined. Trimming cost V 5 bases and J 5 bases, with 10 bases left between them. CDR1 and CDR2 (germline): SGHTA, FQGNSA. The CDR3 spans 13 residues. The DNA for the CDR3 is TGTGCCAGCAGCACCGGACGGGAAAACATTCAGTACTTC. Residues: CASSTGRENIQYF.